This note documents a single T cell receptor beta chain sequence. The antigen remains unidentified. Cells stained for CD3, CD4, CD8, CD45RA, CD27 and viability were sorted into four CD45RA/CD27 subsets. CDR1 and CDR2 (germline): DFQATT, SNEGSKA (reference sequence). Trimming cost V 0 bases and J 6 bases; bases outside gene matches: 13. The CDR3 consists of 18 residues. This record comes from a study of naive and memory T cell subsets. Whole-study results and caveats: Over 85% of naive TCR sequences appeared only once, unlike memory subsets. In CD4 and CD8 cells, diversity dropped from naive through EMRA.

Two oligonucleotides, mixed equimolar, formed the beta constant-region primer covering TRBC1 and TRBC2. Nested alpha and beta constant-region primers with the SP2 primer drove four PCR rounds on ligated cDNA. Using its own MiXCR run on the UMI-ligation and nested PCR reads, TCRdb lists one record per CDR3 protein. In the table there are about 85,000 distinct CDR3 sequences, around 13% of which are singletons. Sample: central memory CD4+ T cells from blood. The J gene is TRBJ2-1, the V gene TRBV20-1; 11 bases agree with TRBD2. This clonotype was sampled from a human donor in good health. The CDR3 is CSARDWSPRLAGRNEQFF. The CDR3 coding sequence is TGCAGTGCTAGAGATTGGTCTCCTAGACTAGCGGGGCGCAATGAGCAGTTCTTC.